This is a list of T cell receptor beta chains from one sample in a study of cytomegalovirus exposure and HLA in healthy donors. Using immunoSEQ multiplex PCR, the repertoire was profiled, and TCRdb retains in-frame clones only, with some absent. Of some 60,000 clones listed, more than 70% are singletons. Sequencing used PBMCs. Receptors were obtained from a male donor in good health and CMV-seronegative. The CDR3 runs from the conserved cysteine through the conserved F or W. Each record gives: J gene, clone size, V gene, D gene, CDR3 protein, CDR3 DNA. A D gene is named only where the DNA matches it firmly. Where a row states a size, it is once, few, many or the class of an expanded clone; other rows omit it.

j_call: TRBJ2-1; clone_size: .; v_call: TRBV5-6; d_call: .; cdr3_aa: CASSLGSSYNEQFF; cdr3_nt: TGTGCCAGCAGCTTGGGCAGTTCCTACAATGAGCAGTTCTTC
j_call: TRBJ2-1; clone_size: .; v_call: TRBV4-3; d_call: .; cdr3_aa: CASSQEGGLRGQFF; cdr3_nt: TGCGCCAGCAGCCAAGAAGGGGGTCTTAGGGGGCAGTTCTTC
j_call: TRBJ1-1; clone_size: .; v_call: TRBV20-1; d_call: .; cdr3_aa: CSARPFTEAFF; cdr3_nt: TGCAGTGCTAGACCGTTCACTGAAGCTTTCTTT
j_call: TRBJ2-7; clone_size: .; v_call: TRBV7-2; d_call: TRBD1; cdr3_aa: CASSRDRSFSYEQYF; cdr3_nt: TGTGCCAGCAGCCGGGACAGATCTTTCTCCTACGAGCAGTACTTC
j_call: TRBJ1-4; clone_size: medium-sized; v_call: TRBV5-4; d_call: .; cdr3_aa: CASSFQGLNEKLFF; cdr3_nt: TGTGCCAGCAGCTTCCAGGGGCTTAATGAAAAACTGTTTTTT
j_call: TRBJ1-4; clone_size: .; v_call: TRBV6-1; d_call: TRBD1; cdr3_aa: CASNRGQDEKLFF; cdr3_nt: TGTGCCAGCAACAGGGGGCAGGATGAAAAACTGTTTTTT
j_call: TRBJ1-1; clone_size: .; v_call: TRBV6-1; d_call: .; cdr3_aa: CASTALLNTEAFF; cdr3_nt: TGTGCCAGCACAGCGTTATTGAACACTGAAGCTTTCTTT
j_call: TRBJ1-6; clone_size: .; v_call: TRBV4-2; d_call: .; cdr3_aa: CASSQEDLGQNNSPLHF; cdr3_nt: TGTGCCAGCAGCCAAGAGGATTTAGGACAGAATAATTCACCCCTCCACTTT
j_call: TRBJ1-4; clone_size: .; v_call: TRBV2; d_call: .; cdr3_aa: CASSRDTPTNEKLFF; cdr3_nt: TGTGCCAGCAGCCGGGACACCCCAACTAATGAAAAACTGTTTTTT
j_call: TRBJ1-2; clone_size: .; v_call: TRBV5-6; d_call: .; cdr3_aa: CASSATEPNYGYTF; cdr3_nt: TGTGCCAGCAGCGCGACAGAACCCAACTATGGCTACACCTTC
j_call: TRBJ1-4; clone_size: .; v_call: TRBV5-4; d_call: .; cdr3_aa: CAGSLGGLNEKLFF; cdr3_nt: TGTGCCGGCAGCTTGGGGGGCCTTAATGAAAAACTGTTTTTT
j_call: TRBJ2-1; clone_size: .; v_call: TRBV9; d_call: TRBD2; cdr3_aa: CASSVPTSGGLNEQFF; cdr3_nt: TGTGCCAGCAGCGTTCCCACTAGCGGGGGTCTCAATGAGCAGTTCTTC
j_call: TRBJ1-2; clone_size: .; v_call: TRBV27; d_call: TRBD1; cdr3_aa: CASSLSPGTGDGYTF; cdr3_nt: TGTGCCAGCAGTCTCTCTCCCGGGACAGGGGACGGCTACACCTTC
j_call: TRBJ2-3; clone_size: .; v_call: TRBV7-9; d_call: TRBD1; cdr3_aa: CASSLWTGAGTDTQYF; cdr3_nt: TGTGCCAGCAGCCTCTGGACAGGGGCCGGCACAGATACGCAGTATTTT
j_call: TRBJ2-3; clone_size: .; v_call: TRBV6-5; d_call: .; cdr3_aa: CASSYTDRDTQYF; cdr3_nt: TGTGCCAGCAGTTACACGGACAGAGATACGCAGTATTTT
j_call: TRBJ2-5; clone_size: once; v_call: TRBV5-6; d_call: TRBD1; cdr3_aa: CASSSLRDRDQETQYF; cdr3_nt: TGTGCCAGCAGCTCGTTAAGGGACAGAGACCAAGAGACCCAGTACTTC
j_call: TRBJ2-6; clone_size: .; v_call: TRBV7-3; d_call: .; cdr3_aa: CASSLGTHGANVLTF; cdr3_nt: TGTGCCAGCAGCTTAGGGACTCATGGGGCCAACGTCCTGACTTTC
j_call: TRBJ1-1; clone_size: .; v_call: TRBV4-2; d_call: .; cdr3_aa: CASSQDQGSNTEAFF; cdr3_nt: TGTGCCAGCAGCCAAGATCAGGGGTCCAATACTGAAGCTTTCTTT
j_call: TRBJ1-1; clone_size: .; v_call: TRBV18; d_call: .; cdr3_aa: CASLTSQDTEAFF; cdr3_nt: TGTGCCAGCTTAACCAGTCAGGACACTGAAGCTTTCTTT
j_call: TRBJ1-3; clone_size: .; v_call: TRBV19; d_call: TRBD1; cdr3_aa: CASSFQGAGNTIYF; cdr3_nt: TGTGCCAGTAGTTTCCAGGGGGCTGGAAACACCATATATTTT
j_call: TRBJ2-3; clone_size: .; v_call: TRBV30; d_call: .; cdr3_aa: CAWSPPGLFSTDTQYF; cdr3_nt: TGTGCCTGGAGTCCACCTGGACTTTTTAGCACAGATACGCAGTATTTT
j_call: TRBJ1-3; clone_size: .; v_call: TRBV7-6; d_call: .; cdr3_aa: CASSPEEGNTIYF; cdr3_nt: TGTGCCAGCAGCCCAGAGGAGGGGAACACCATATATTTT
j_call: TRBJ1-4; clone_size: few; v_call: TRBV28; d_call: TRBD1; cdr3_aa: CASSPGGTGSEKLFF; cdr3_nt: TGTGCCAGCAGTCCGGGCGGGACAGGGAGCGAAAAACTGTTTTTT
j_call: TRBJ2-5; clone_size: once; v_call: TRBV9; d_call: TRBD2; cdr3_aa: CASGKIAGGVRETQYF; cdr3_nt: TGTGCCAGCGGAAAGATAGCGGGGGGGGTCCGGGAGACCCAGTACTTC
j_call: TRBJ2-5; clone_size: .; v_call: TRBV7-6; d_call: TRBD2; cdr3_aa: CASSSVAGSETQYF; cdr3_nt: TGTGCCAGCAGTTCGGTAGCGGGGTCGGAGACCCAGTACTTC
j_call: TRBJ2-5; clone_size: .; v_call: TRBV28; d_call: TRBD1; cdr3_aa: CASSLGTAYQETQYF; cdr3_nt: TGTGCCAGCAGTCTCGGGACAGCGTACCAAGAGACCCAGTACTTC
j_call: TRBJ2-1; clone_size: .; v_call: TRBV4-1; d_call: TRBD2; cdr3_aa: CASSQAPLGLAGINEQFF; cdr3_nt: TGCGCCAGCAGCCAAGCCCCCCTAGGACTAGCGGGAATCAATGAGCAGTTCTTC
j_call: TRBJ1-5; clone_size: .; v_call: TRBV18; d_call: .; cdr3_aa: CASSLSGNGNQPQHF; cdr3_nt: TGTGCCAGCTCACTTTCAGGGAACGGCAATCAGCCCCAGCATTTT
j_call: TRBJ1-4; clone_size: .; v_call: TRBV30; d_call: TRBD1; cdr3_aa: CAWSVGTGGNEKLFF; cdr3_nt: TGTGCCTGGAGTGTAGGGACAGGGGGCAATGAAAAACTGTTTTTT